The next 16 T cell receptor beta chains were all read from a single sample in a study of OX40 agonist ivuxolimab in advanced cancers. Preparation of the library involved the immunoSEQ multiplex PCR assay. TCRdb provides this immuneACCESS table in a form limited to in-frame rearrangements. Some clones are lacking; in checked studies, under half of them reflect an unresolved V gene, and why the rest are absent is not known. Recorded for this sample are about 33,000 clones; roughly 81% of them occurred a single time. About 24% of the sample comes from the top ten. The sequencing here drew on CD4+ or CD8+ T cells sorted from blood, taken in a trial of the OX40 agonist ivuxolimab. These receptors all stem from an adult with an advanced solid tumor such as melanoma, head and neck, liver or kidney cancer.

The chain recombines TRBV5-8 with TRBJ2-5; D gene ambiguous. TRBJ2-7 matches the DNA end more closely, so the J call is doubtful. CDR3 length equals 14 residues. The germline CDR1 and CDR2 sequences are SGHTS and YDEGEE. This chain's CDR3 is CASRVSPQLYEQYF. CDR3 DNA sequence: TGTGCCAGCAGAGTGAGTCCACAACTCTACGAGCAGTACTTC.

This clone was picked up a small number of times. V usage is TRBV30 and J usage is TRBJ2-1; 16 bases line up with TRBD2. Trimming at V came to 4 bases and at J to 15 bases, leaving 12 bases not matched to a gene. CDR1 and CDR2 (germline): GTSNPN, SVGIG (reference sequence). CDR3 length: 15 residues. The CDR3 DNA reads TGTGCCTGGAATCGACCGGGACTAGCGGGAGGGAGGGGGTTCTTC. This translates into CAWNRPGLAGGRGFF.

This chain connects TRBV4-2 to TRBJ2-1; 7 bases map to TRBD2. Trimming took 4 bases from V and 4 from J; bases not matched to a gene: 7. Germline assignment: CDR1 LGHNA and CDR2 YNFKEQ. This CDR3 comprises 15 residues. The CDR3, as DNA: TGTGCCAGCAGCCGCGTACTAGCGTCGTACAATGAGCAGTTCTTC. Translating it yields CASSRVLASYNEQFF.

The chain recombines TRBV28 with TRBJ2-7; 8 bases line up with TRBD2. This CDR3 spans 15 amino acids. V lost 2 bases and J lost 7; bases outside the gene matches: 10. From germline, CDR1 is MDHEN and CDR2 SYDVKM. The CDR3 loop is CASSLRGAQREEQYF. In DNA, the CDR3 is TGTGCCAGCAGTTTAAGAGGGGCTCAGCGGGAGGAGCAGTACTTC.

This chain joins TRBV12-2 and TRBJ2-6. TRBV12-2 is deemed a pseudogene. The CDR3 covers 14 residues. CDR3 region: CASRLTPGANVLTF. CDR3 DNA sequence: TGTGCAAGTCGCTTAACGCCCGGGGCCAACGTCCTGACTTTC.

This sequence joins TRBV19 and TRBJ1-3; unclear D gene. The CDR3 consists of 15 residues. V was cut by 1 base and J by 0 bases, with 7 bases left in between. Germline V lookup: CDR1 LNHDA, CDR2 SQIVND (reference sequence). CDR3 in amino acids: CASSIAGNSGNTIYF. CDR3 sequence (DNA): TGTGCCAGTAGTATAGCGGGAAACTCTGGAAACACCATATATTTT.

The V call is TRBV7-2, the J call TRBJ2-1; no firm D call. V was cut by 5 bases and J by 3 bases, with 5 bases left in between. The CDR3 totals 12 residues. CDR1 is SGHTA, CDR2 FQGNSA, per germline. The CDR3 is CASSLDYNEQFF. CDR3 DNA: TGTGCCAGCAGCCTCGACTACAATGAGCAGTTCTTC.

The chain couples TRBV6-5 to TRBJ1-1, with 7 bases aligning to TRBD1. The V segment lost 6 bases and the J segment 12 bases; nucleotides outside the gene matches: 10. The CDR3 spans 12 residues. The germline V gene has CDR1 MNHEY and CDR2 SVGAGI. The CDR3 DNA sequence: TGTGCCAGCAGCACTCGACAGGGCAGGACTTTCTTT. Its translation is CASSTRQGRTFF.

The chain uses TRBV7-8 and TRBJ1-4; D unresolved. CDR1 and CDR2 (germline): SGHVS, FQNEAQ. The length of the CDR3 is 13 residues. The V gene lost 0 bases and the J gene lost 7 bases, with 6 bases spanning the gap. The CDR3 sequence is CASSLAGPEKLFF. The CDR3 bases are TGTGCCAGCAGCTTAGCAGGGCCTGAAAAACTGTTTTTT. The full variable domain, with the rest looked up from reference TRBV7-8 and TRBJ1-4, is GAGVSQSPRYKVAKRGQDVALRCDPISGHVSLFWYQQALGQGPEFLTYFQNEAQLDKSGLPSDRFFAERPEGSVSTLKIQRTQQEDSAVYLCASSLAGPEKLFFGSGTQLSVL.

The chain employs TRBV7-9 and TRBJ2-1, with D hard to call. Trimming stripped 3 bases from V and 3 bases from J, with 12 bases between. From germline, CDR1 is SEHNR and CDR2 FQNEAQ (reference sequence). This CDR3 has 15 residues. The CDR3 coding sequence is TGTGCCAGCAGCTTTGGCGGAGTCCTCTACAATGAGCAGTTCTTC. Protein: CASSFGGVLYNEQFF.

This chain connects TRBV5-1 to TRBJ1-4; TRBD1 matches 7 bases. The J segment lost 7 bases and the V segment lost 3 bases, leaving 9 bases of the junction unmatched. This CDR3 has 15 residues. CDR1 is SGHRS and CDR2 is YFSETQ in the germline V gene. CDR3 residues: CASSSGDSGGEKLFF. The CDR3 nucleotides read TGCGCCAGCAGCTCAGGGGACTCAGGGGGTGAAAAACTGTTTTTT.

V usage is TRBV5-5 and J usage is TRBJ1-6; unclear D gene. The CDR3 has 13 residues. Trimming took 4 bases from V and 10 from J, leaving 12 bases between them. In germline, CDR1 is SGHKS, CDR2 YYEKEE (reference sequence). DNA for the CDR3: TGTGCCAGCAGCCCCGGAGGGCCATCACCCCTCCACTTT. Translating gives CASSPGGPSPLHF.

J is TRBJ2-5 and V is TRBV7-9; D is perhaps TRBD1 or TRBD2 (5 bases each). The CDR3 length is 17 residues. Germline V CDR1 and CDR2: SEHNR, FQNEAQ (reference sequence). V was pared by 1 base and J by 2 bases, with 17 bases between. The CDR3 spells CASSLVVGAGVQETQYF. The DNA of the CDR3 is TGTGCCAGCAGCTTAGTAGTTGGGGCCGGGGTACAAGAGACCCAGTACTTC.

The CDR3 protein is CASSEKVGGSYEQYF. Here the CDR3 DNA reads TGCGCCAGCAGTGAGAAGGTTGGGGGCAGCTACGAGCAGTACTTC. The V and J genes are TRBV10-2 and TRBJ2-7; possibly TRBD1 for D (6 bases). The germline gives CDR1 WSHSY, CDR2 SAAADI. The CDR3 extends over 15 amino acids. V gave up 2 bases and J gave up 3 bases, with 14 bases separating them.

This clone was recorded once. This chain joins TRBV5-1 and TRBJ1-3; D gene ambiguous. The CDR3 has 15 amino acids. From germline, CDR1 is SGHRS and CDR2 YFSETQ. Trimming stripped 4 bases from V and 0 bases from J, with 11 bases between. CDR3 nucleotides: TGCGCCAGCAGCGAAGGACGGAACTCTGGAAACACCATATATTTT. It yields the protein CASSEGRNSGNTIYF.

The CDR3 protein is CASSKPGQGGGQPQHF. The CDR3, as DNA: TGTGCCAGTAGTAAACCGGGACAGGGAGGCGGTCAGCCCCAGCATTTT. The rearrangement links TRBV19 to TRBJ1-5; TRBD1 matches at 9 bases. The CDR3 extends over 16 amino acids. Germline trimming cut 4 bases from V and 6 bases from J; bases unmatched to any gene: 10. Germline lookup yields CDR1 LNHDA and CDR2 SQIVND (reference sequence).